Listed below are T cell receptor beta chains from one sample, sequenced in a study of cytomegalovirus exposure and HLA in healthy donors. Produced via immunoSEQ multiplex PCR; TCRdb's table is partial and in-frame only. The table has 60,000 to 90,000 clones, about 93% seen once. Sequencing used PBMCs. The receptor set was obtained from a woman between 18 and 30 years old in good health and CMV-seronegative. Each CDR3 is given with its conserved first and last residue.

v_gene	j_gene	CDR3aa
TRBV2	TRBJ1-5	CASRTGGGGQPQHF
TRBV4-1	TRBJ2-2	CASSQEVLAGGHGGELFF
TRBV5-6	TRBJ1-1	CASSLAGNTEAFF
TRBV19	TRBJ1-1	CASSWALSANTEAFF
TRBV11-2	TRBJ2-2	CASAPGLAGAGELFF
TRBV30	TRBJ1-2	CAWRIPGSARYGYTF
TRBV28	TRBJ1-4	CASSLHILATNEKLFF
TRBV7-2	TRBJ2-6	CASSLASGGVINSGANVLTF
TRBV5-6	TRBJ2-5	CASSTTGGLGETQYF
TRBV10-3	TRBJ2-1	CATAAGGSNEQFF
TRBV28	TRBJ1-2	CAIVGQGSKVDGYTF
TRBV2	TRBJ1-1	CASSVRNTEAFF
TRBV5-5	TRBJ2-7	CASSLSAGLRHEQYF
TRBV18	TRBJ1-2	CASSPNTETGYTF
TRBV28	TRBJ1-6	CASSGGGGYNSPLHF
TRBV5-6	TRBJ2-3	CASSLDLRTGGRTDTQYF
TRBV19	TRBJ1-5	CASSIWAGSDNQPQHF
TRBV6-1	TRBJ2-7	CASSERQKYF
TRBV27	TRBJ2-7	CASGLIGTGRSEQYF
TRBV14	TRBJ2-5	CASSQDIDLWSYFRNRDSEETQYF
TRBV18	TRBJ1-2	CASSPETYKDRLRGYTF
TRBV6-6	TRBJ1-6	CASSFRTGVGSPLHF
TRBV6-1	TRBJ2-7	CASSAGTGVFEQYF
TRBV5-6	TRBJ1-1	CASANPNWTEAFF
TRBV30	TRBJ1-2	CAWSLPHRMTVYGYTF
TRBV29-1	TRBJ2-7	CSVEIAPSYEQYF
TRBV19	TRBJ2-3	CASSIDRRGSYTQYF
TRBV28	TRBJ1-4	CASSSTGQGWEKLFF
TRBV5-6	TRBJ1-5	CASSVGGWAVESNQPQHF
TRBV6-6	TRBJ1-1	CASSLTGGEAFF
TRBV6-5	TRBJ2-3	CASTLLDTQYF
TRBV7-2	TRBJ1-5	CASSLRSGRGNQPQHF
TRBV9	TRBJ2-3	CASSGPRGGLEDTQYF
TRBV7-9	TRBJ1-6	CASSQGGTTNSPLHF